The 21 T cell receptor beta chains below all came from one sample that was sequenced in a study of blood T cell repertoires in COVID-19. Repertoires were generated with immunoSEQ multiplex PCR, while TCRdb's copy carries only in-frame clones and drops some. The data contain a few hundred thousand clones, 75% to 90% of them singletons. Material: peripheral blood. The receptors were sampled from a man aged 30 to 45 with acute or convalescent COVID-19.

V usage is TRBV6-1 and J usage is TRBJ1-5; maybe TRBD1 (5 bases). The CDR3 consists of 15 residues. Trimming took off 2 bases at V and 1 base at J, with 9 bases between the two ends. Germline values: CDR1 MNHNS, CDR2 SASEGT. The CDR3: CASSEQGLSNQPQHF. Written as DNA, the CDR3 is TGTGCCAGCAGTGAACAGGGTTTGAGCAATCAGCCCCAGCATTTT.

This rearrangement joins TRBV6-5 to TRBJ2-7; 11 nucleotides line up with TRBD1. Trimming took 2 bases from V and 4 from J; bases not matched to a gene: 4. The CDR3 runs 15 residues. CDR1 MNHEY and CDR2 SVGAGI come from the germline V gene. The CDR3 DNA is TGTGCCAGCAGTTACGCCGGGACAGGGGGATACGAGCAGTACTTC. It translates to CASSYAGTGGYEQYF.

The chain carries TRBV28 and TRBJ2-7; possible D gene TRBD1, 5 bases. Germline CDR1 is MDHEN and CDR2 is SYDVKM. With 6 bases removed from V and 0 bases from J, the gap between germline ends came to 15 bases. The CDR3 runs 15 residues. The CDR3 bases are TGTGCCAGCAGGAGTGGTCAGGGTGGCTCCTACGAGCAGTACTTC. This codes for CASRSGQGGSYEQYF.

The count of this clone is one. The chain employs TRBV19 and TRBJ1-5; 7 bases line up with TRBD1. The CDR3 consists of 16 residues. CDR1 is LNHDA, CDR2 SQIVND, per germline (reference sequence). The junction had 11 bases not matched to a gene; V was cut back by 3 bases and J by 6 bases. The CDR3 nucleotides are TGTGCCAGTAGTATGAATGGACCGCACAGGGGTCAGCCCCAGCATTTT. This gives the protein CASSMNGPHRGQPQHF.

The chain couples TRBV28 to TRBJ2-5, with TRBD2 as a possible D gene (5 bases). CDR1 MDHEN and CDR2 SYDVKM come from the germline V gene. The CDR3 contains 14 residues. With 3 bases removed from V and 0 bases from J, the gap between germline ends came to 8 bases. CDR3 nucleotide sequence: TGTGCCAGCAGTTTGAGCGGTTACCAAGAGACCCAGTACTTC. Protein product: CASSLSGYQETQYF.

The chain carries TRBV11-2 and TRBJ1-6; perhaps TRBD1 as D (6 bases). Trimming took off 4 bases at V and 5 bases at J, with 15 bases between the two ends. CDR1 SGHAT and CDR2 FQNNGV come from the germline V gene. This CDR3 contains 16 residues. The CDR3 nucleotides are TGTGCCAGCAGCTCCCGCCGACAGGCCAATAATTCACCCCTCCACTTT. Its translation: CASSSRRQANNSPLHF.

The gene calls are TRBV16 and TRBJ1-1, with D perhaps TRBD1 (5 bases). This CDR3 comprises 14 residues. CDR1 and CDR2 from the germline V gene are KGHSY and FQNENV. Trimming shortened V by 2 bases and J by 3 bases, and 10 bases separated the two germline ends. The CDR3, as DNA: TGTGCCAGCAGCCAAAGGGGAGGGTACACTGAAGCTTTCTTT. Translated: CASSQRGGYTEAFF.

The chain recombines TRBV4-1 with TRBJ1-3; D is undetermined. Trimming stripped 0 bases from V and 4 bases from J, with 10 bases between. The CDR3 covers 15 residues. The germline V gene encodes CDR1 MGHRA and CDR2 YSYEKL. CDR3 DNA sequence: TGCGCCAGCAGCCAAGAGGCGGTTAAGGGAAACACCATATATTTT. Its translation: CASSQEAVKGNTIYF.

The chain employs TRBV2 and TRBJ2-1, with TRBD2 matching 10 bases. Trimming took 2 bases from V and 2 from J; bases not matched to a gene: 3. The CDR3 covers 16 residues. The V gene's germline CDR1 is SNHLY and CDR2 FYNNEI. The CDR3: CASSERAGGPYNEQFF. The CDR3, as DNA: TGTGCCAGCAGTGAAAGAGCGGGAGGGCCCTACAATGAGCAGTTCTTC.

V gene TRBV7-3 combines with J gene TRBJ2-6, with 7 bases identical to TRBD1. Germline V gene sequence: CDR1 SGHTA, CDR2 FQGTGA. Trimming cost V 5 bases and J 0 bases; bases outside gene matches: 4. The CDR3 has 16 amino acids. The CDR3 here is CASSVRQGSGANVLTF. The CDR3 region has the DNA TGTGCCAGCAGCGTAAGACAGGGCTCTGGGGCCAACGTCCTGACTTTC.

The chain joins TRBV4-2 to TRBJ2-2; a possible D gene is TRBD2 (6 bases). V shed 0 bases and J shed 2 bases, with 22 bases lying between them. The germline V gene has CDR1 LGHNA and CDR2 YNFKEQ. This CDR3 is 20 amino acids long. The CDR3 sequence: CASSQEVRGGSSVNTGELFF. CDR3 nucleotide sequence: TGTGCCAGCAGCCAAGAGGTCCGGGGTGGGTCTAGCGTCAACACCGGGGAGCTGTTTTTT.

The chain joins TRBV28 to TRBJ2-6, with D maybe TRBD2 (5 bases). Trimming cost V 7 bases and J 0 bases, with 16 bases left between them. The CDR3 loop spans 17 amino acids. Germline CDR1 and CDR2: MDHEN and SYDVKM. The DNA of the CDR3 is TGTGCCAGCAATTCCGGGGTACCTCACTCTGGGGCCAACGTCCTGACTTTC. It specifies CASNSGVPHSGANVLTF.

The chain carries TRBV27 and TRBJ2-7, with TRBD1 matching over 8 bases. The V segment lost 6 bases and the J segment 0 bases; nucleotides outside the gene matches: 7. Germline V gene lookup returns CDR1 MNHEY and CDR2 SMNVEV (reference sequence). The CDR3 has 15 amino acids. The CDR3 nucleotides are TGTGCCAGCAGAAATCCCGGGACAGGCTCCTACGAGCAGTACTTC. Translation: CASRNPGTGSYEQYF.

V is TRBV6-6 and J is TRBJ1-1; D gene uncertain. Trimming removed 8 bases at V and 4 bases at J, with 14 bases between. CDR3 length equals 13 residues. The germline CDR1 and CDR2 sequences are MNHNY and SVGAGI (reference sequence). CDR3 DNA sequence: TGTGCCAGCGATTACATCCTTGGCACTGAAGCTTTCTTT. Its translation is CASDYILGTEAFF.

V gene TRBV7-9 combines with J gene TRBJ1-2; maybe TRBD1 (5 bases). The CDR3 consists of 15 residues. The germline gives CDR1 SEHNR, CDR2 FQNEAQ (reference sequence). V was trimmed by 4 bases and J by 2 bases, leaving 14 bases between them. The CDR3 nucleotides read TGTGCCAGCAGCTCCAGAGCAGACAGCAACTATGGCTACACCTTC. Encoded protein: CASSSRADSNYGYTF.

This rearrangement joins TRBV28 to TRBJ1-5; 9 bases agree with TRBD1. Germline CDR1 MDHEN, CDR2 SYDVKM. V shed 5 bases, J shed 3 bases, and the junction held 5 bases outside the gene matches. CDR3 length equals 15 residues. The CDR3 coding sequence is TGTGCCAGCAGTGTACAGGGGGCGATCAATCAGCCCCAGCATTTT. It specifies CASSVQGAINQPQHF. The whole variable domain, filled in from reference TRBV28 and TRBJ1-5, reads DVKVTQSSRYLVKRTGEKVFLECVQDMDHENMFWYRQDPGLGLRLIYFSYDVKMKEKGDIPEGYSVSREKKERFSLILESASTNQTSMYLCASSVQGAINQPQHFGDGTRLSIL.

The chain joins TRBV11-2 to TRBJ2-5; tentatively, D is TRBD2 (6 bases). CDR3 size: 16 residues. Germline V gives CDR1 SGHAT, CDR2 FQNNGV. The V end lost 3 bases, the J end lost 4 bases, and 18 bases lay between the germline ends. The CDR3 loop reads CASSFFGASGAETQYF. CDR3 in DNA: TGTGCCAGCAGCTTTTTTGGGGCGTCGGGAGCAGAGACCCAGTACTTC.

CDR3 sequence reads: CASSPGTSGRINTGELFF. The CDR3 nucleotides are TGTGCCAGCTCACCAGGGACTAGCGGGAGGATCAACACCGGGGAGCTGTTTTTT. The V gene is TRBV18, the J gene TRBJ2-2, with 15 bases fitting TRBD2. The germline V gene has CDR1 KGHSH and CDR2 LQKENI. The CDR3 is 18 residues long. The V segment lost 2 bases and the J segment 2 bases; nucleotides outside the gene matches: 3.

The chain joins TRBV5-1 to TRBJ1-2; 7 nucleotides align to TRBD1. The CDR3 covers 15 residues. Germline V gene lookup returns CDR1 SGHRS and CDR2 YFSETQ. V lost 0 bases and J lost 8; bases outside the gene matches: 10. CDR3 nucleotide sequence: TGCGCCAGCAGCTTGGGGGGACAGCTCATAGGAGGCTACACCTTC. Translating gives CASSLGGQLIGGYTF.

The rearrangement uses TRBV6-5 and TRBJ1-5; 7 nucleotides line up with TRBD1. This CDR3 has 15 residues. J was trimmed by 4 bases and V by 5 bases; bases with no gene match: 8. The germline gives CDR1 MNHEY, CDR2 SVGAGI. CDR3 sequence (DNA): TGTGCCAGCAGTCCCCTGGGACAGACAAATCAGCCCCAGCATTTT. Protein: CASSPLGQTNQPQHF.

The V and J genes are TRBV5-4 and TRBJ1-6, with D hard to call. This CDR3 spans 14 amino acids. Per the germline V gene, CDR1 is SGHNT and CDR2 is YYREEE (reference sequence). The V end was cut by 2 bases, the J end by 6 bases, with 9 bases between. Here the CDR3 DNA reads TGTGCCAGCAGCTTTCGGGGTGGTAATTCACCCCTCCACTTT. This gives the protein CASSFRGGNSPLHF.